This T cell receptor beta chain was sequenced in a study of human T cells and chemical hapten exposure. Study-level information: On the upper back, patch tests were applied with 0.01% DPC and read at 6 days. Alopecia universalis, totalis or areata was present in patients who were mostly female.

TCRdb redid the calling of the RACE reads with MiXCR, one entry per CDR3 protein. The table lists about 340,000 distinct CDR3 sequences, approximately 6.9% of them singletons. Notes on the study in general: It was expanded TCRs that formed significantly more large CDR3 similarity clusters than controls did.

Regarding this clonotype: Antigen specificity is unknown.

Trimming removed 5 bases from V and 0 bases from J, with 11 bases in between. The CDR3 consists of 14 residues. Germline lookup yields CDR1 MDHEN and CDR2 SYDVKM. Noted time point: patch test 1, 2 weeks after DPC sensitization. Treatment described: therapeutic diphenylcyclopropenone sensitization with weekly scalp DPC. The chain couples TRBV28 to TRBJ2-7, with D hard to call. The receptor was derived from a woman under 30 with alopecia areata. Some clones in this sample may be carry-over from other donors' samples. The sequenced sample was whole blood, obtained in connection with sensitization to the hapten diphenylcyclopropenone (DPC). The CDR3 DNA is TGTGCCAGCAGTCACAACCGTGCCTCCTACGAGCAGTACTTC. Translation: CASSHNRASYEQYF.